This TCR beta chain was sequenced in a study of shared clonotypes between healthy human individuals (dated by TCRdb to 2020 to 2021). About the study as a whole: The cohort included three men and two women between 18 and 49 years of age. To estimate repertoire size and how much clonotypes are shared between individuals, the study performed deep sequencing of blood TCR repertoires from a few healthy adults. To increase sequencing depth and limit assay-specific biases, TCR repertoire library preparation and sequencing were carried out by different laboratories using diverse techniques. Per donor, leukapheresis produced somewhere between about 0.85 and 8.9 billion PBMCs. Points the paper makes about the study in general: Pairwise subsampling indicated that sequencing depth was expected to affect the degree of clonotype sharing among donors. Sampling was limited to blood, and TCR repertoires in tissue likely differ from TCR repertoires in blood. Because the study included a small number of donors, the genetic and exposure-history diversity represented was limited.

This clone was seen a handful of times. This clone's antigen is unknown. With only one base between it and a far larger clone, this is likely a read error. Donors were healthy HIV-negative adults with no recently reported acute infections or vaccinations. Every donor was a Caucasian adult living in Nashville, Tennessee, USA. For unsorted samples, about 90 million PBMCs were counted and genomic DNA was extracted with the QIAamp DNA Blood Mini kit. Blood was obtained by leukapheresis, after which PBMCs were separated by Ficoll-Histopaque density gradient centrifugation and cryopreserved in liquid nitrogen vapor phase. Using the deep immunoSEQ assay, TCR CDR3 regions were amplified from genomic DNA by multiplex PCR. Extracted genomic DNA from each cell subset was spread evenly across all wells of several immunoSEQ 96-well plates, with each plate serving as a replicate. For unsorted PBMC, 300 ng of genomic DNA, equivalent to about 30,000 T cell genomes, went into each replicate PCR. Genomic DNA from unsorted PBMC was sequenced over ten immunoSEQ deep assay plates. Purified libraries were measured with a Qubit 3.0 fluorometer, size-checked on a Bioanalyzer 2100, and measured again with the KAPA Library Quantification kit. A separate single-read 150-cycle Illumina NextSeq 550 flow cell was used to sequence each immunoSEQ 96-well plate. The study's own analysis went as follows. Because the immunoSEQ output held only junctional sequences and lacked quality scores, the filtering could not match the filtering applied to full-length reads. To assign V/J genes and CDR3, sequences were annotated using PyIR, a Python wrapper for IgBLAST v1.9, with IMGT germline references. Reads were filtered out if the reads had weak V/J assignments (E-value above 1e-6), no CDR3, stop codons, out-of-frame junctions, or ambiguous translated residues. V3J clonotypes were defined as sequences sharing the same inferred V gene, J gene, and CDR3 amino acid sequence. Percentage overlap between repertoires was calculated by dividing the number of shared unique clonotypes by the size of the smaller repertoire. Three approaches were used to assess repertoire richness: RTK rarefaction, the Chao1 estimator, and Recon v2.1 estimates of unobserved clonotypes. The table comes from immuneACCESS by way of TCRdb, which keeps in-frame sequences with V and J called. Part of the clones is missing from these tables; in studies checked, under half for an unresolved V gene and the rest for unknown reasons. V, J and clone size are taken as reported in that table, and D and trimming were inferred from the DNA itself. In all, the sample holds about 490,000 clones, and about 84% of those were seen once. The ten largest clonotypes hold roughly 13% of the sample.

Measured from the cysteine to the phenylalanine, the CDR3 is 15 residues long. The retained sequence is limited to the CDR3, 45 bases, with the frame set at the first base. The germline V gene specifies SNHLY as CDR1 and FYNNEI as CDR2. The source is a woman aged 40-49 years in good health. Some clones in this sample may be carry-over from other donors' samples. The rearrangement joined TRBV2 to TRBJ1-5; the D gene identity is not certain. The sample consisted of PBMCs. CDR3 protein: CASSEALRNYQPQRF. The DNA reads as follows: TGTGCCAGCAGTGAAGCGCTTCGCAATTATCAGCCCCAGCGTTTT.